The clone carrying this T cell receptor (beta chain) was detected once. Profiling relied on immunoSEQ multiplex PCR, and the TCRdb table lists in-frame clones only, not all of them. The table lists around 12,000 clones, around 83% of them singletons. Germline V CDR1 and CDR2: SGHTA, FQGNSA. The CDR3 is made up of 14 amino acids. Trimming left V 5 bases short and J 2 bases short, with 12 bases between. The data originate from a study of T cells in localized non-small cell lung cancer. This rearrangement joins TRBV7-2 to TRBJ1-2; D gene ambiguous. This TCR came from a male donor aged 60 or over with stage I lung adenocarcinoma. Sample: peripheral blood, taken before any cancer treatment. The CDR3 loop is CASSGWLANYGYTF. The DNA of the CDR3 is TGTGCCAGCAGCGGGTGGTTAGCGAACTATGGCTACACCTTC.